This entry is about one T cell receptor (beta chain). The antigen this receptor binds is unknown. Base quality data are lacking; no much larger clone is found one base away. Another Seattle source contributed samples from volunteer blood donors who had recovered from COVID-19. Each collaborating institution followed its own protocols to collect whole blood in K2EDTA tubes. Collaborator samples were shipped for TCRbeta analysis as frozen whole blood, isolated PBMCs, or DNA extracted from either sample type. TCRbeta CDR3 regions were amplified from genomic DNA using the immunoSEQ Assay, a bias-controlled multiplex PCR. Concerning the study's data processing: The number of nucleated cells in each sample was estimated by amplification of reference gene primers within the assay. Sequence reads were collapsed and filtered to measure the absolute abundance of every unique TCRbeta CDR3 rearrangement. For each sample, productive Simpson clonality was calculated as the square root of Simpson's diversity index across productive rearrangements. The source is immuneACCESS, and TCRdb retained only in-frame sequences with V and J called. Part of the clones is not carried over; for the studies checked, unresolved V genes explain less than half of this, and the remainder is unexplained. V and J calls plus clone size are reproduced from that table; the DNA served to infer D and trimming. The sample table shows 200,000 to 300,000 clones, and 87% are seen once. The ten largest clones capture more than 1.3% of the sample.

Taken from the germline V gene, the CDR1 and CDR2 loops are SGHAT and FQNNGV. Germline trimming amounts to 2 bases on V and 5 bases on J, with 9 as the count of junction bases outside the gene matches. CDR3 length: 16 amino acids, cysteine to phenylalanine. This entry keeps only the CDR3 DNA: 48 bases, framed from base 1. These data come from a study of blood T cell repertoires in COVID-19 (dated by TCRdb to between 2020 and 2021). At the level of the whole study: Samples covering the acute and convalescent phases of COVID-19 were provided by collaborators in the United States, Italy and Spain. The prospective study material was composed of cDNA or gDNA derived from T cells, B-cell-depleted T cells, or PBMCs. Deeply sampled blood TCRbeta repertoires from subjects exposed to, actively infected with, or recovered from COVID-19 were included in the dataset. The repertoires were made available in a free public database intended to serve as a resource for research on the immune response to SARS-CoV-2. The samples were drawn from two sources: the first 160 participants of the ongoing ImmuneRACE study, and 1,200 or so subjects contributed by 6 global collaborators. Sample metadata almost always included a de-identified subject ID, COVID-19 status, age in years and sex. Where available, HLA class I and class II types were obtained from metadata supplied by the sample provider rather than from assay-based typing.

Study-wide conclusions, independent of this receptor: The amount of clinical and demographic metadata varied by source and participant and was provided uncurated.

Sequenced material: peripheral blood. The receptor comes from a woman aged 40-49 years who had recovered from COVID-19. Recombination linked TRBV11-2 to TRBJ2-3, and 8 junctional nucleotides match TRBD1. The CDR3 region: CASSLSPGQGGDTQYF. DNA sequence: TGTGCCAGCAGCTTATCCCCCGGACAGGGAGGAGATACGCAGTATTTT.